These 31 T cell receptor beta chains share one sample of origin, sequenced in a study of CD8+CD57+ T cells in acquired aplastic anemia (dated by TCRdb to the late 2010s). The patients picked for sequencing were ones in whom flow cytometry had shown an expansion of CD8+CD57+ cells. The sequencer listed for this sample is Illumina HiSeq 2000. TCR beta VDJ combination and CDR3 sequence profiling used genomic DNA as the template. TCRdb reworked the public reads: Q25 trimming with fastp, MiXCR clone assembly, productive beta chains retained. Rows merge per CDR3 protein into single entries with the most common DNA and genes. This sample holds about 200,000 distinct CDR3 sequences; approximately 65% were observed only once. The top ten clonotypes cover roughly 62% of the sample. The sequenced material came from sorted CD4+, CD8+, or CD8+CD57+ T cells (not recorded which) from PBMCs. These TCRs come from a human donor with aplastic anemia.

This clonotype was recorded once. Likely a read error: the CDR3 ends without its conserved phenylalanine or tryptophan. The CDR3 DNA reads as TGTGCCAGCAGCTTTAGTCCTCCCCCTTACAATGAGCAGTTCTCC. It translates to CASSFSPPPYNEQFS. V usage is TRBV11-3 and J usage is TRBJ2-1; no reliable D call. The CDR3 length is 15 residues. Germline V lookup: CDR1 SGHNT, CDR2 YENEEA. Trimming cost V 3 bases and J 4 bases, with 13 bases left between them.

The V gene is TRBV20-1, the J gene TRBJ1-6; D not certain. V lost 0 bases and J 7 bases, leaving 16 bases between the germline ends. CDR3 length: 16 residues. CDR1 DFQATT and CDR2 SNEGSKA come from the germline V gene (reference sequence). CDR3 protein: CSARDRQNTMNSPLHF. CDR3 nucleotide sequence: TGCAGTGCTAGAGACAGACAAAATACTATGAATTCACCCCTCCACTTT.

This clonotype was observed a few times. CDR3 protein: CSARAGPASTYEQYF. In DNA form, the CDR3 reads TGCAGTGCTAGAGCCGGGCCGGCCTCCACCTACGAGCAGTACTTC. J is TRBJ2-7 and V is TRBV20-1; D is undetermined. Trimming took off 1 base at V and 2 bases at J, with 15 bases between the two ends. Germline V CDR1 and CDR2: DFQATT, SNEGSKA (reference sequence). CDR3 size: 15 residues.

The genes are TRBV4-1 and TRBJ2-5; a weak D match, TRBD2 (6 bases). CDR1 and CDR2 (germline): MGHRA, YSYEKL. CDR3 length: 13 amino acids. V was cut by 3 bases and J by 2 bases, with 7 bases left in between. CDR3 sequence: CASSQGLQETQYF. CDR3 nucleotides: TGCGCCAGCAGCCAGGGACTGCAAGAGACCCAGTACTTC.

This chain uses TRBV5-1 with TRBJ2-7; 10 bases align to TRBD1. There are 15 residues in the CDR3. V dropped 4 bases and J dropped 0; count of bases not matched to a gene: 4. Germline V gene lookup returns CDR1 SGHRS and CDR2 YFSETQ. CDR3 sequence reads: CASSTGTGVSYEQYF. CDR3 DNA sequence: TGCGCCAGCAGCACAGGGACAGGGGTCTCCTACGAGCAGTACTTC.

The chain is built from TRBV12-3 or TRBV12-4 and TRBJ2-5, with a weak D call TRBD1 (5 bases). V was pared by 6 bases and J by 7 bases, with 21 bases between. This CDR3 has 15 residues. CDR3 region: CASSRRVDSTRTQYF. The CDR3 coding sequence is TGTGCCAGCAGCCGGAGAGTTGACAGCACGCGGACCCAGTACTTC.

CDR3 region: CASSLAGQPEDTQYF. Written as DNA, the CDR3 is TGTGCCAGCAGCTTGGCGGGACAACCTGAAGATACGCAGTATTTT. The V gene is TRBV7-6, the J gene TRBJ2-3; possibly TRBD1 or TRBD2 for D (6 bases each). The germline V and J ends were trimmed by 3 bases and 5 bases, with 15 bases remaining between them. The germline CDR1 and CDR2 sequences are SGHVS and FNYEAQ. The CDR3 is 15 amino acids.

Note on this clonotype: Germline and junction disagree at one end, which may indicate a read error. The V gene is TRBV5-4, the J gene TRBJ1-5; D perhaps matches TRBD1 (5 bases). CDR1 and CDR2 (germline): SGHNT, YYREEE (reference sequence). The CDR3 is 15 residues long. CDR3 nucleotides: TGCGCCAGCAGCCAAGGAACAGGACTCAATCAGCCCCAGCATTTT. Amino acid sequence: CASSQGTGLNQPQHF. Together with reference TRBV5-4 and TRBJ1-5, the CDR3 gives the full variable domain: ETGVTQSPTHLIKTRGQQVTLRCSSQSGHNTVSWYQQALGQGPQFIFQYYREEENGRGNFPPRFSGLQFPNYSSELNVNALELDDSALYLCASSQGTGLNQPQHFGDGTRLSIL.

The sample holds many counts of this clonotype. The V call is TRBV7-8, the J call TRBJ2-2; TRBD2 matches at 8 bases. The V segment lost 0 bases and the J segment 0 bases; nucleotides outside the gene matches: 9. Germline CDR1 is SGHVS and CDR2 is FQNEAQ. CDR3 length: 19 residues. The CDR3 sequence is CASSLAAGGSGANTGELFF. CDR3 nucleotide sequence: TGTGCCAGCAGCTTAGCCGCCGGGGGTAGCGGGGCGAACACCGGGGAGCTGTTTTTT. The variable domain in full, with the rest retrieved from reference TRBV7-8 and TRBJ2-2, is GAGVSQSPRYKVAKRGQDVALRCDPISGHVSLFWYQQALGQGPEFLTYFQNEAQLDKSGLPSDRFFAERPEGSVSTLKIQRTQQEDSAVYLCASSLAAGGSGANTGELFFGEGSRLTVL.

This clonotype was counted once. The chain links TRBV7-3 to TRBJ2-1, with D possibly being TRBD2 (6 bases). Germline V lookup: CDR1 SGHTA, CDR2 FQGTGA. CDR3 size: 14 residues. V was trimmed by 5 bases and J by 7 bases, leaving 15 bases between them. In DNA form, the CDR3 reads TGTGCCAGCAGCCCCGGCGGGATGTGGAATGAGCAGTTCTTC. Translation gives CASSPGGMWNEQFF.

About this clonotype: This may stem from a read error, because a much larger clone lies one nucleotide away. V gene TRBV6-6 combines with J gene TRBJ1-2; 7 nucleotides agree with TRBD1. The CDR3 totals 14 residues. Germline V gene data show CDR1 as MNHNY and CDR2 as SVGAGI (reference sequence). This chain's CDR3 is CASSSPTGNYGCTF. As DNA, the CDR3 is TGTGCCAGCAGTTCCCCGACAGGGAACTATGGCTGCACCTTC.

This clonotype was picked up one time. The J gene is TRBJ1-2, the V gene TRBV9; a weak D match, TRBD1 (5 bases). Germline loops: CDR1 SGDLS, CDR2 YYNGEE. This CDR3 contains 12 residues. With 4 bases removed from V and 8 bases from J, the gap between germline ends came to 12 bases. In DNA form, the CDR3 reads TGTGCCAGCAGCTTCACCCGGGGGGGCTACACCTTC. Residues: CASSFTRGGYTF.

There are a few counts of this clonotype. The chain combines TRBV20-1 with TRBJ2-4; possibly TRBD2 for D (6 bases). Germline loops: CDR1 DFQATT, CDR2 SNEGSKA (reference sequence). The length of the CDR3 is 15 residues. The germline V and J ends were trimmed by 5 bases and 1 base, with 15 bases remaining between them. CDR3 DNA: TGCAGTGCTGTTACTAGCTCTGGTGCCAAAAACATTCAGTACTTC. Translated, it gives CSAVTSSGAKNIQYF.

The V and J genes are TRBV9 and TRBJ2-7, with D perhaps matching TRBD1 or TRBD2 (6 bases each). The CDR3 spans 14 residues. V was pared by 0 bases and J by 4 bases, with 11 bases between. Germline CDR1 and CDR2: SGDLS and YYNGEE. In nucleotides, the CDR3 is TGTGCCAGCAGCGTAGCTACGGGGGCTTACGAGCAGTACTTC. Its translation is CASSVATGAYEQYF.

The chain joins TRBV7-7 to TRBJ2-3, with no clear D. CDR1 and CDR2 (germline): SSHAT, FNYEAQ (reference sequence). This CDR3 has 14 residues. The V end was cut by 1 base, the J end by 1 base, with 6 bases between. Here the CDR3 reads CASSLGTGTDTQYF. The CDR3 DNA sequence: TGTGCCAGCAGCTTAGGAACGGGCACAGATACGCAGTATTTT. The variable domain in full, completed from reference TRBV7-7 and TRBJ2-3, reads GAGVSQSPRYKVTKRGQDVTLRCDPISSHATLYWYQQALGQGPEFLTYFNYEAQPDKSGLPSDRFSAERPEGSISTLTIQRTEQRDSAMYRCASSLGTGTDTQYFGPGTRLTVL.

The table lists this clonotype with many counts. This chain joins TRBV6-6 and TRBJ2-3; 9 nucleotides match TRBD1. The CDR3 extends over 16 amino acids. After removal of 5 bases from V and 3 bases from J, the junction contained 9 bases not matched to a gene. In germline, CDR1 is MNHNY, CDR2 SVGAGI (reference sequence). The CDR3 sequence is CASSQTGGYVTDTQYF. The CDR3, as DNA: TGTGCCAGCAGTCAAACAGGGGGCTATGTTACAGATACGCAGTATTTT.

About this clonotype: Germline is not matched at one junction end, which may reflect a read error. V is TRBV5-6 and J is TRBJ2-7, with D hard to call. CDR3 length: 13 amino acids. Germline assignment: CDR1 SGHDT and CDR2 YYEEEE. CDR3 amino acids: CARSLINPYEQYF. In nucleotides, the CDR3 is TGTGCCAGGAGCTTGATCAACCCCTACGAGCAGTACTTC.

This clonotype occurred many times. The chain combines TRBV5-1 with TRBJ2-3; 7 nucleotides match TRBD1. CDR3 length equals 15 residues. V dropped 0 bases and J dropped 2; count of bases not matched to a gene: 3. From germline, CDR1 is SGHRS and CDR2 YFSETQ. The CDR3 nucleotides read TGCGCCAGCAGCTTGGGAGGGGGCGCCACAGATACGCAGTATTTT. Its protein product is CASSLGGGATDTQYF.

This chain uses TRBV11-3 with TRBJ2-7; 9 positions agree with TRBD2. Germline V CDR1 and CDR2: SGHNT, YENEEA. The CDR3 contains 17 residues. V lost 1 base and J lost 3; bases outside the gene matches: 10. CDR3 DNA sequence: TGTGCCAGCAGCTTAGCCGGCGGGAGGGCCTTTGTCTACGAGCAGTACTTC. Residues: CASSLAGGRAFVYEQYF.

The CDR3 DNA sequence: TGCAGTGCTAGCCTTATTAGCGGGGGGGTCTCCTACGAGCAGTACTTC. Translating it yields CSASLISGGVSYEQYF. The V gene is TRBV20-1, the J gene TRBJ2-7; 11 bases agree with TRBD2. The length of the CDR3 is 16 residues. The junction had 7 bases not matched to a gene; V was cut back by 3 bases and J by 0 bases. CDR1 and CDR2 from the germline V gene are DFQATT and SNEGSKA (reference sequence).

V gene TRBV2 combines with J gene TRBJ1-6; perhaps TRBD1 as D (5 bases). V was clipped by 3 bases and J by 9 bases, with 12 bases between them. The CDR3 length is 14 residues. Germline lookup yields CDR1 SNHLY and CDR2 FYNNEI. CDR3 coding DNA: TGTGCCAGCAGTGAGGCCGGGGGAGGTTCACCCCTCCACTTT. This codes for CASSEAGGGSPLHF. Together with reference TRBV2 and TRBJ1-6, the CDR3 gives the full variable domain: EPEVTQTPSHQVTQMGQEVILRCVPISNHLYFYWYRQILGQKVEFLVSFYNNEISEKSEIFDDQFSVERPDGSNFTLKIRSTKLEDSAMYFCASSEAGGGSPLHFGNGTRLTVT.

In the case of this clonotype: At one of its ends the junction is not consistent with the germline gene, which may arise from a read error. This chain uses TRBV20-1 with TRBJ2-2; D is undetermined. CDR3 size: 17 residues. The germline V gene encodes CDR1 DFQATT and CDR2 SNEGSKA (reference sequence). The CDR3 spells CGARGRELDWNTGELFF. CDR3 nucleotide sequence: TGCGGTGCTAGAGGCCGAGAACTGGATTGGAACACCGGGGAGCTGTTTTTT.

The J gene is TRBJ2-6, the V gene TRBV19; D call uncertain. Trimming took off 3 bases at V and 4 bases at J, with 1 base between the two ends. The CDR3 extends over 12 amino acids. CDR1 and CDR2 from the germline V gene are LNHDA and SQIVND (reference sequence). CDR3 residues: CASSIGANVLTF. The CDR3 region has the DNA TGTGCCAGTAGTATCGGGGCCAACGTCCTGACTTTC.

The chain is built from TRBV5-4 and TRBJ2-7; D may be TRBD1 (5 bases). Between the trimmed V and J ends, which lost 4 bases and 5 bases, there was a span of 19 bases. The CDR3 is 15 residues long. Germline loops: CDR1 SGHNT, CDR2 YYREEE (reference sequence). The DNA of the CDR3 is TGTGCCAGCAGCACCACCACCGGGTCACAGGACGAGCAGTACTTC. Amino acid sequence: CASSTTTGSQDEQYF. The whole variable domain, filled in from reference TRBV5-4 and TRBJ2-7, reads ETGVTQSPTHLIKTRGQQVTLRCSSQSGHNTVSWYQQALGQGPQFIFQYYREEENGRGNFPPRFSGLQFPNYSSELNVNALELDDSALYLCASSTTTGSQDEQYFGPGTRLTVT.

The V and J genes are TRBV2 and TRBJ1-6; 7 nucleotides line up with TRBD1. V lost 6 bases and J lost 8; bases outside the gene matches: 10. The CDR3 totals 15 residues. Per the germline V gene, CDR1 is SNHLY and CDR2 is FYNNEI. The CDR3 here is CASRFPGQTYSPLHF. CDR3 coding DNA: TGTGCCAGCAGATTCCCGGGACAGACCTATTCACCCCTCCACTTT.

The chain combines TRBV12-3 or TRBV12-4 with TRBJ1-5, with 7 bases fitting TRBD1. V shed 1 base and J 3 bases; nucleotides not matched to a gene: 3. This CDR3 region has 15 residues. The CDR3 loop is CASSLGGQNNQPQHF. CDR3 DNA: TGTGCCAGCAGTTTAGGGGGACAGAACAATCAGCCCCAGCATTTT.

As DNA, the CDR3 is TGTGCCAGCAGCGAGGGGGGGGACAGGGGCAGTGACCAGTACTTC. Its protein is CASSEGGDRGSDQYF. The chain combines TRBV9 with TRBJ2-5; 10 bases agree with TRBD1. The germline CDR1 and CDR2 sequences are SGDLS and YYNGEE. The CDR3 loop spans 15 amino acids. Trimming at V came to 3 bases and at J to 10 bases, leaving 12 bases not matched to a gene.

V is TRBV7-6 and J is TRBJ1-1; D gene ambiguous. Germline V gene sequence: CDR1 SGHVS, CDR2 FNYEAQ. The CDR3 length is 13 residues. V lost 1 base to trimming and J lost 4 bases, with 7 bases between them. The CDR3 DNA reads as TGTGCCAGCAGCTTAGAAGTTGGCACTGAAGCTTTCTTT. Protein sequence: CASSLEVGTEAFF. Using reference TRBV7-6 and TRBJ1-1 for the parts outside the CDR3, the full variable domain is GAGVSQSPRYKVTKRGQDVALRCDPISGHVSLYWYRQALGQGPEFLTYFNYEAQQDKSGLPNDRFSAERPEGSISTLTIQRTEQRDSAMYRCASSLEVGTEAFFGQGTRLTVV.

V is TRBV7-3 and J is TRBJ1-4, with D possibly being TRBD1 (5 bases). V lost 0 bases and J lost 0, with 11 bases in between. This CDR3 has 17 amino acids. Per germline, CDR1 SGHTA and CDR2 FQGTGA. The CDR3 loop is CASSLTEGRPTNEKLFF. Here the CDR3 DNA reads TGTGCCAGCAGCTTAACGGAGGGGAGGCCAACTAATGAAAAACTGTTTTTT.

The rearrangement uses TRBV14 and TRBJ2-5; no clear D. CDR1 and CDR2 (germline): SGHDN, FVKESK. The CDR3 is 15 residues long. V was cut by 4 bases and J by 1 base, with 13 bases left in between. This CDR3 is CASSLIRQPQETQYF. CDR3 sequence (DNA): TGTGCCAGCAGCCTTATCAGGCAGCCCCAAGAGACCCAGTACTTC.

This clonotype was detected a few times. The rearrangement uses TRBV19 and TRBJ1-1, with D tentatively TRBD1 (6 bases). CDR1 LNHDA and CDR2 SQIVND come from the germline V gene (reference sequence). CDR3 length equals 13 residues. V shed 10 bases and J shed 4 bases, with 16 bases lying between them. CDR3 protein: CAIKSRGATEAFF. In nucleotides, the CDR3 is TGTGCCATCAAATCGAGGGGGGCCACTGAAGCTTTCTTT.